This entry features one T cell receptor (beta chain) sequence. As yet, its antigen is unknown. The CDR3 totals 15 residues. Germline V gene sequence: CDR1 SGDLS, CDR2 YYNGEE. The V segment lost 3 bases and the J segment 4 bases; nucleotides outside the gene matches: 6. An even split of each subset's genomic DNA across several immunoSEQ plates was performed. Libraries were prepared by immunoSEQ multiplex PCR; TCRdb keeps only in-frame clonotypes and omits some of them. The data show around 450,000 clones, more than 75% seen once. The donors were adults (healthy and HIV-negative) with no recent acute infections or vaccinations. The study used 80 million to 100 million PBMCs per unsorted sample for genomic DNA. This sample stems from a study of shared clonotypes between healthy human individuals. Overall study findings and caveats: Investigators expected sequencing depth to affect clonotype sharing among donors.

The V gene is TRBV9, the J gene TRBJ1-3, with 8 nucleotides matching TRBD1. This TCR was sampled from a woman aged 40 to 50 in good health. Some clones in this sample may be carry-over from other donors' samples. The sequenced material came from PBMCs. In DNA, the CDR3 is TGTGCCAGCAGCGCCGGACAGGGCATCGGAAACACCATATATTTT. Protein: CASSAGQGIGNTIYF.